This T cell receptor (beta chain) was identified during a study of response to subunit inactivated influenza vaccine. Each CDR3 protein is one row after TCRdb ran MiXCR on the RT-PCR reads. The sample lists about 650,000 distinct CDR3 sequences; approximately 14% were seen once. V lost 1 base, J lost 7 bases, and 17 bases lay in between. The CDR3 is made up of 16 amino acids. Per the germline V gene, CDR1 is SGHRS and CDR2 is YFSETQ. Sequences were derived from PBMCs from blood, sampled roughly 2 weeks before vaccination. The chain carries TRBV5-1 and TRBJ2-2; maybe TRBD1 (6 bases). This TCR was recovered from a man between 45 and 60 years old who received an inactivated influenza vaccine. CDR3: CASSLYGGMNGGELFF. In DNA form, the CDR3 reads TGCGCCAGCAGCTTGTATGGGGGCATGAATGGCGGGGAGCTGTTTTTT.